Below are 9 T cell receptor beta chains sequenced from a single sample in a study of shared clonotypes between healthy human individuals. Some clones are missing from TCRdb's copy, which holds only in-frame ones; the method was immunoSEQ multiplex PCR. This table has about 1.5 million clones, about 98% appearing once. Specimen: naive CD4+ T cells sorted from blood. Stated subset: CD45RA+ positively selected. The receptors come from a man aged 25 to 40 in good health.

This clone was seen a single time. The chain couples TRBV6-6 to TRBJ2-7, with TRBD1 matching 7 bases. V dropped 2 bases and J dropped 6; count of bases not matched to a gene: 4. CDR1 MNHNY and CDR2 SVGAGI come from the germline V gene (reference sequence). The CDR3 runs to 13 residues. The CDR3 DNA reads TGTGCCAGCAGTTACGGAACAGGGGCCGAGCAGTACTTC. This encodes CASSYGTGAEQYF.

The CDR3 DNA is TGTGCCAGCAGCGAAAGGGGGCCATACGGAGATACGCAGTATTTT. It yields the protein CASSERGPYGDTQYF. The genes are TRBV6-1 and TRBJ2-3; TRBD1 matches at 7 bases. Germline CDR1 and CDR2: MNHNS and SASEGT. The CDR3 spans 15 residues. The junction had 11 bases not matched to a gene; V was cut back by 6 bases and J by 5 bases.

The gene calls are TRBV2 and TRBJ1-3; D is possibly TRBD1 (6 bases). V was cut by 0 bases and J by 0 bases, with 9 bases left in between. CDR1 and CDR2 (germline): SNHLY, FYNNEI. The CDR3 has 16 residues. CDR3 DNA sequence: TGTGCCAGCAGTGAAGCGGACAGAATCTCTGGAAACACCATATATTTT. This translates into CASSEADRISGNTIYF.

The rearrangement uses TRBV5-1 and TRBJ2-7, with 10 bases that match TRBD1. After removal of 4 bases from V and 6 bases from J, the junction contained 13 bases not matched to a gene. This CDR3 region has 16 residues. Germline V gene sequence: CDR1 SGHRS, CDR2 YFSETQ. This CDR3 is CASSQAGTGDFGEQYF. The CDR3 DNA sequence: TGCGCCAGCAGCCAAGCCGGGACAGGGGATTTTGGCGAGCAGTACTTC.

About this clone: The same CDR3 is also encoded by other DNA sequences in this sample. The rearrangement links TRBV28 to TRBJ2-7; D may be TRBD1 (6 bases). CDR3 length: 12 residues. CDR1 and CDR2 (germline): MDHEN, SYDVKM. Trimming took 2 bases from V and 4 from J, leaving 6 bases between them. In DNA, the CDR3 is TGTGCCAGCAGTTTAACAGGGTACGAGCAGTACTTC. Its protein product is CASSLTGYEQYF.

The chain has TRBV27 and TRBJ1-5, with TRBD1 as a possible D gene (6 bases). Germline CDR1 and CDR2: MNHEY and SMNVEV (reference sequence). The V end was cut by 3 bases, the J end by 6 bases, with 15 bases between. This CDR3 is 15 amino acids long. The CDR3 loop is CASSFRGAWGQPQHF. CDR3 coding DNA: TGTGCCAGCAGTTTTAGGGGGGCCTGGGGTCAGCCCCAGCATTTT.

Comments on this clone: The same CDR3 arises from other DNA sequences in this sample as well. The chain is built from TRBV5-1 and TRBJ2-7; D is ambiguous. Trimming removed 0 bases from V and 2 bases from J, with 6 bases in between. From germline, CDR1 is SGHRS and CDR2 YFSETQ. The CDR3 contains 13 residues. DNA of the CDR3: TGCGCCAGCAGCTTGGCCCCTCCCTACGAGCAGTACTTC. Its protein is CASSLAPPYEQYF.

This clone showed up just once. Other DNA sequences in this specimen translate into the identical CDR3. V and J are TRBV9 and TRBJ2-2; D is uncertain. V lost 1 base to trimming and J lost 7 bases, with 8 bases between them. Per the germline V gene, CDR1 is SGDLS and CDR2 is YYNGEE. This CDR3 comprises 13 residues. The CDR3 DNA reads as TGTGCCAGCAGCGTAATGGGCAGCGGGGAGCTGTTTTTT. This codes for CASSVMGSGELFF.

The CDR3 spells CASSPDIGETQYF. CDR3 DNA sequence: TGCGCCAGCAGCCCTGATATCGGGGAGACCCAGTACTTC. This chain links TRBV4-3 with TRBJ2-5; D is undetermined. Per the germline V gene, CDR1 is LGHNA and CDR2 is YSLEER. This CDR3 has 13 amino acids. V dropped 4 bases and J dropped 5 bases, with 11 bases sitting between them.